The 17 T cell receptor beta chains presented below share a single source sample, sequenced in a study of cytomegalovirus exposure and HLA in healthy donors. 13 Jbeta primers and 60 Vbeta primers were used for the PCR. Data came from immunoSEQ multiplex PCR; TCRdb stores just in-frame clones and leaves some out. The sample holds about 190,000 clones, roughly four fifths seen once. The sequencing sample was made of PBMCs. Receptor source: a man between 45 and 60 years old in good health and CMV-seronegative.

This clone has just one count. CDR3 in DNA: TGTGCCAGTAGTTCGCAGGAACCTCATGAAAAACTGTTTTTT. This translates into CASSSQEPHEKLFF. The chain couples TRBV19 to TRBJ1-4; D remains ambiguous. CDR3 size: 14 residues. Trimming removed 5 bases from V and 6 bases from J, with 13 bases in between. CDR1 is LNHDA and CDR2 is SQIVND in the germline V gene (reference sequence).

This clone was counted a few times. V gene TRBV7-2 combines with J gene TRBJ2-4, with D possibly TRBD1 on 5 matching bases. This CDR3 is built from 16 residues. Per germline, CDR1 SGHTA and CDR2 FQGNSA. V was clipped by 4 bases and J by 0 bases, with 13 bases between them. CDR3 residues: CASSSRTFLAKNIQYF. The CDR3 DNA is TGTGCCAGCAGCTCCAGGACATTCTTAGCCAAAAACATTCAGTACTTC.

The chain employs TRBV4-3 and TRBJ2-3; 7 nucleotides align to TRBD1. V lost 0 bases, J lost 4 bases, and 4 bases stayed unmatched. The CDR3 sequence is 15 residues long. CDR1 LGHNA and CDR2 YSLEER come from the germline V gene. In DNA, the CDR3 is TGCGCCAGCAGCCAAGAAAGACAGGGCGCAGATACGCAGTATTTT. Protein: CASSQERQGADTQYF.

The chain has TRBV5-1 and TRBJ2-7; D is undetermined. V was trimmed by 4 bases and J by 2 bases, leaving 10 bases between them. The CDR3 is 13 residues long. Per the germline V gene, CDR1 is SGHRS and CDR2 is YFSETQ. The CDR3 sequence: CASSQALAYEQYF. CDR3 nucleotides: TGCGCCAGCAGCCAAGCCCTTGCCTACGAGCAGTACTTC.

The V call is TRBV5-1, the J call TRBJ1-1, with 8 bases identical to TRBD1. The germline V gene encodes CDR1 SGHRS and CDR2 YFSETQ. The CDR3 has 18 residues. V shed 4 bases, J shed 2 bases, and the junction held 16 bases outside the gene matches. CDR3 nucleotide sequence: TGCGCCAGCAGCGCGTCTACAGGGGGTCCTCCAATAAACACTGAAGCTTTCTTT. It translates to CASSASTGGPPINTEAFF.

The chain employs TRBV5-5 and TRBJ2-5; 12 nucleotides match TRBD2. V lost 4 bases and J lost 5; bases outside the gene matches: 12. The CDR3 covers 17 residues. Germline assignment: CDR1 SGHKS and CDR2 YYEKEE (reference sequence). The CDR3 DNA follows: TGTGCCAGCAGCCGATACCAGACTAGCGGGAGCTCGGAGACCCAGTACTTC. Residues: CASSRYQTSGSSETQYF.

The V gene is TRBV5-1, the J gene TRBJ2-7, with 9 bases matching TRBD1. Per germline, CDR1 SGHRS and CDR2 YFSETQ. The CDR3 spans 14 residues. V was clipped by 0 bases and J by 3 bases; unmatched bases: 1. The CDR3, as DNA: TGCGCCAGCAGCTTGGCGGGACAGGGCTACGAGCAGTACTTC. This codes for CASSLAGQGYEQYF.

This chain uses TRBV7-2 with TRBJ1-1; a weak D match, TRBD1 (5 bases). CDR3 size: 14 residues. Germline loops: CDR1 SGHTA, CDR2 FQGNSA. V lost 2 bases and J lost 3, with 10 bases in between. CDR3 in amino acids: CASSLSTDYTEAFF. In DNA, the CDR3 is TGTGCCAGCAGCTTATCGACAGACTACACTGAAGCTTTCTTT.

J is TRBJ2-1 and V is TRBV7-2; TRBD2 is a possible D gene (5 bases). V was shortened by 3 bases and J by 4 bases, with 10 bases between the two germline ends. This CDR3 spans 14 amino acids. Germline CDR1 SGHTA, CDR2 FQGNSA. As DNA, the CDR3 is TGTGCCAGCAGCTTGGGCGGGTTATACAATGAGCAGTTCTTC. Amino acids: CASSLGGLYNEQFF.

The V gene is TRBV7-2, the J gene TRBJ1-5; D gene unclear. Trimming stripped 1 base from V and 8 bases from J, with 12 bases between. Looked up from germline, CDR1 is SGHTA and CDR2 is FQGNSA. The CDR3 is 14 amino acids. The CDR3 DNA sequence: TGTGCCAGCAGCTTAGGAGGCGGGTGGGAGCCCCAGCATTTT. This encodes CASSLGGGWEPQHF. The full variable domain, its missing parts supplied by reference TRBV7-2 and TRBJ1-5, is GAGVSQSPSNKVTEKGKDVELRCDPISGHTALYWYRQSLGQGLEFLIYFQGNSAPDKSGLPSDRFSAERTGGSVSTLTIQRTQQEDSAVYLCASSLGGGWEPQHFGDGTRLSIL.

This chain connects TRBV6-5 to TRBJ1-1; unclear D gene. Germline values: CDR1 MNHEY, CDR2 SVGAGI. The CDR3 has 15 residues. V was clipped by 7 bases and J by 3 bases, with 18 bases between them. Here the CDR3 DNA reads TGTGCCAGCAATCCGGTCGGCTGGGCCGACACTGAAGCTTTCTTT. Translated, it gives CASNPVGWADTEAFF.

J is TRBJ2-5 and V is TRBV5-1; the match to TRBD2 covers 9 bases. With 0 bases clipped from V and 4 bases from J, the junction kept 13 bases outside the gene matches. Germline V gives CDR1 SGHRS, CDR2 YFSETQ. The CDR3 loop spans 18 amino acids. The CDR3 nucleotides are TGCGCCAGCAGCTTGGGAATTAGCGGGAGTTTGATAGGAGAGACCCAGTACTTC. Protein sequence: CASSLGISGSLIGETQYF.

The chain has TRBV5-1 and TRBJ1-1; D call uncertain. The CDR3 loop spans 13 amino acids. Deletions cut 2 bases from V and 7 bases from J, with 12 bases between. Germline V gene sequence: CDR1 SGHRS, CDR2 YFSETQ. The CDR3 here is CASSFSTGREAFF. The CDR3 DNA sequence: TGCGCCAGCAGCTTTTCCACGGGTCGTGAAGCTTTCTTT.

The genes are TRBV4-1 and TRBJ2-3, with D unresolved. The CDR3 totals 14 residues. CDR1 is MGHRA, CDR2 YSYEKL, per germline. V was pared by 0 bases and J by 4 bases, with 8 bases between. The CDR3 sequence is CASSQERSADTQYF. CDR3 nucleotide sequence: TGCGCCAGCAGCCAAGAACGAAGCGCAGATACGCAGTATTTT.

As regards this clone: Other DNA sequences in this specimen translate into the identical CDR3. The chain couples TRBV27 to TRBJ2-2; D remains unclear. Germline V CDR1 and CDR2: MNHEY, SMNVEV (reference sequence). This CDR3 has 14 residues. The V and J ends lost 4 bases and 1 base respectively, with 7 bases between them. In DNA, the CDR3 is TGTGCCAGCAGTTCTGGAGAGAACACCGGGGAGCTGTTTTTT. Its protein product is CASSSGENTGELFF.

CDR3 in DNA: TGTGCCAGCAGCCCCCAACTAGCGGGAGGGCGAGATACGCAGTATTTT. Protein product: CASSPQLAGGRDTQYF. The rearrangement uses TRBV5-6 and TRBJ2-3; 13 bases are shared with TRBD2. This CDR3 spans 16 amino acids. V was clipped by 4 bases and J by 5 bases; unmatched bases: 7. CDR1 is SGHDT and CDR2 is YYEEEE in the germline V gene.

This rearrangement joins TRBV10-3 to TRBJ2-3; TRBD2 agrees at 9 bases. The germline V gene encodes CDR1 ENHRY and CDR2 SYGVKD. This CDR3 has 14 amino acids. The V segment lost 7 bases and the J segment 0 bases; nucleotides outside the gene matches: 2. The CDR3 reads CAIKAGGSTDTQYF. Here the CDR3 DNA reads TGTGCCATCAAAGCGGGGGGTAGCACAGATACGCAGTATTTT.